This TCR beta chain appears in the sequencing data of a study of beta chain features in type 1 diabetes. Overall study findings and caveats: Using cDNA template may skew counts toward highly expressing activated cells. Junctions at VDJ sites from type 1 diabetes patients had fewer insertions and more deletions. There was no resolution here of whether HLA type influences TCRB rearrangement.

The authors obtained over 98% purity in all sorted populations. Trimming removed 5 bases from V and 9 bases from J, with 17 bases in between. The CDR3 is made up of 14 amino acids. CDR1 MNHNY and CDR2 SVGAGI come from the germline V gene (reference sequence). Only a few counts were recorded for this clone. Antigen specificity is unknown. What was sequenced were expressed TCRB transcripts, since all of the isolated RNA had been reverse transcribed. Sequencing used immunoSEQ multiplex PCR; TCRdb keeps in-frame clones, though not all of them. The sample comprises fewer than 900,000 clones, roughly 16% of which are singletons, and around 0.02% rests with the top ten.

The chain has TRBV6-6 and TRBJ2-1; D perhaps matches TRBD1 (8 bases). Sequenced sample: naive CD4+ T cells from blood. The origin of this receptor is a woman younger than 30 in good health. CDR3 amino acids: CASSQQGEGAEQFF. The CDR3 nucleotides read TGTGCCAGCAGTCAACAGGGGGAGGGTGCTGAGCAGTTCTTC.